The subject of this entry is one T cell receptor (beta chain). This specimen belongs to a study of control samples from healthy donors and cancer patients. Data came from immunoSEQ multiplex PCR; TCRdb stores just in-frame clones and leaves some out. The data show some 95,000 clones, 92% seen once. The TCR sequence derives from a human donor in good health. The donor label of this sample is uncertain. Sequencing was performed on blood.

The CDR3 sequence: CASSSAGYSDNYGYTF. The CDR3 nucleotides are TGTGCCAGCAGTTCGGCGGGTTACAGCGACAACTATGGCTACACCTTC. V and J are TRBV6-2 or TRBV6-3 and TRBJ1-2; unclear D gene. The CDR3 sequence is 16 residues long. V lost 4 bases and J 2 bases, leaving 17 bases between the germline ends. Germline CDR1 and CDR2: MNHEY and SVGEGT.